The clone carrying this TCR beta chain was observed a handful of times. Its specificity is unknown. The data originate from a study of T cells in Graves' hyperthyroidism and ophthalmopathy. The overall study: Prior to any treatment, at the point of initial diagnosis, peripheral blood was collected.

Amplification of TCR beta CDR3 regions used RNA as the template. First-round RT-PCR targeting the TCR CDR3 was performed with the HTBI primer set. Each CDR3 protein gets one entry after TCRdb re-called the multiplex PCR reads with MiXCR. The sample records roughly 700,000 distinct CDR3 sequences, 15% to 20% being singletons. The CDR3 has 15 residues. The V gene end was trimmed by 4 bases and the J gene end by 3 bases; junction bases not matched to a gene: 7. Germline V gene data show CDR1 as SGHNT and CDR2 as YYREEE (reference sequence). Findings and caveats of the study: The blood repertoire included most of the expanded thyroid clonotypes above 0.001.

V and J are TRBV5-4 and TRBJ2-1; 7 positions agree with TRBD1. The TCR comes from a man aged 50 to 59 with Graves' hyperthyroidism. The sequenced sample consisted of blood. As DNA, the CDR3 is TGTGCCAGCAGCGATTTTTCAGGGGGCTACAATGAGCAGTTCTTC. This translates into CASSDFSGGYNEQFF.